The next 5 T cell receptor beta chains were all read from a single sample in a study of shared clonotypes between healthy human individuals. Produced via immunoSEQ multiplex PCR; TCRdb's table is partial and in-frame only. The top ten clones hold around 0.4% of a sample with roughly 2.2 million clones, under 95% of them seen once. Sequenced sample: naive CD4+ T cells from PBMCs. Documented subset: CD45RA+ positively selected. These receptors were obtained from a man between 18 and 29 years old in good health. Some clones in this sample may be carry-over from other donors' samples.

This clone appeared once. The CDR3 nucleotides read TGTGCCAGCAGTTGGGCAGGCATCGGCATTCAGTACTTC. It codes for CASSWAGIGIQYF. V usage is TRBV28 and J usage is TRBJ2-4; D unclear. Germline CDR1 MDHEN, CDR2 SYDVKM. The length of the CDR3 is 13 residues. Deletions cut 4 bases from V and 9 bases from J, with 13 bases between.

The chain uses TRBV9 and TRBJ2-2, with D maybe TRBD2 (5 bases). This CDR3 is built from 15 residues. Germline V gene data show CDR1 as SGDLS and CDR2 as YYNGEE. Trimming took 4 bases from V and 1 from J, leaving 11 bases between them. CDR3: CASSIRDLNTGELFF. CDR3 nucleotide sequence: TGTGCCAGCAGCATCCGGGATCTGAACACCGGGGAGCTGTTTTTT.

CDR3 region: CASSHLDRSKNIQYF. The CDR3 DNA is TGTGCCAGCAGCCACCTGGACCGATCGAAAAACATTCAGTACTTC. The chain employs TRBV5-6 and TRBJ2-4; D gene unclear. The V end was cut by 4 bases, the J end by 4 bases, with 15 bases between. CDR3 size: 15 residues. Germline CDR1 is SGHDT and CDR2 is YYEEEE.

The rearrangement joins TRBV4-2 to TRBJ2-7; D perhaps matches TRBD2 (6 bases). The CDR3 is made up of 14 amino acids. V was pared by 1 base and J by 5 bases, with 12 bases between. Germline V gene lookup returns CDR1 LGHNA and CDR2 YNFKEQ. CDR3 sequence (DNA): TGTGCCAGCAGCCAAGGTGGAGGGGTCCACGAGCAGTACTTC. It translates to CASSQGGGVHEQYF.

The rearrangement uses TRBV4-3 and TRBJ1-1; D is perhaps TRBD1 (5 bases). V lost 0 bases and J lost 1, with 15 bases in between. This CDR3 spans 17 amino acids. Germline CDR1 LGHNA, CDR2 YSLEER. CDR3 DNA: TGCGCCAGCAGCCAAGATGGATTCGGCGGGACGAACACTGAAGCTTTCTTT. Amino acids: CASSQDGFGGTNTEAFF.